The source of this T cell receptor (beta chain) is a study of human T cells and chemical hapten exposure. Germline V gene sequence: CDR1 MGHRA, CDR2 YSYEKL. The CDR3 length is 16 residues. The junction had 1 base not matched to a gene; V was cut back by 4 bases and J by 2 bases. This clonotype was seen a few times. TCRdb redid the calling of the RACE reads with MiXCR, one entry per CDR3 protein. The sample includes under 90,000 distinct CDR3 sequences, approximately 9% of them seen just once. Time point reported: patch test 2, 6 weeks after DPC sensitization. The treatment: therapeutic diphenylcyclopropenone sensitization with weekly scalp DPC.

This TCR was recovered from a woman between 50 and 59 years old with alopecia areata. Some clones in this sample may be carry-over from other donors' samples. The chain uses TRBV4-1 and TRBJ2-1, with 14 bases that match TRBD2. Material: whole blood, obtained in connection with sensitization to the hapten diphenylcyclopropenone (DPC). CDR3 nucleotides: TGCGCCAGCAGCCTGACTAGCGGGGGGGCCTACAATGAGCAGTTCTTC. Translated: CASSLTSGGAYNEQFF.